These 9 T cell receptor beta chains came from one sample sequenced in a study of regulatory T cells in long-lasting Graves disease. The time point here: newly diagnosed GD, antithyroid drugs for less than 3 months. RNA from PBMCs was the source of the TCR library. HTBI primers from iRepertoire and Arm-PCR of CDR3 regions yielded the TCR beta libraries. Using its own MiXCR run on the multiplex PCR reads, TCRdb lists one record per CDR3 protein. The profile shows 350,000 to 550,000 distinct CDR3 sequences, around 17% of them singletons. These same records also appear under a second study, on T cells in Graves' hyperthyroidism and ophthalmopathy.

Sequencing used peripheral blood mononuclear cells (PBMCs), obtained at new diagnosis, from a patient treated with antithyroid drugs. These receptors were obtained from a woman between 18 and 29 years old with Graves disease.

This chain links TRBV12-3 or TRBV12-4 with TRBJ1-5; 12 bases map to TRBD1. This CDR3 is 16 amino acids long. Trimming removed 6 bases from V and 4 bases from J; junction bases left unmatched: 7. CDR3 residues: CASSSPGQGANQPQHF. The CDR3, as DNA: TGTGCCAGCAGCTCCCCGGGACAGGGGGCGAATCAGCCCCAGCATTTT.

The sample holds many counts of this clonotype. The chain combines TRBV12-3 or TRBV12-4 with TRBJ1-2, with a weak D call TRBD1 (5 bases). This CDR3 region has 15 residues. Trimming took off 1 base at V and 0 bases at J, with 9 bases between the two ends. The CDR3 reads CASSLGGSANYGYTF. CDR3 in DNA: TGTGCCAGCAGTTTAGGGGGGTCCGCTAACTATGGCTACACCTTC.

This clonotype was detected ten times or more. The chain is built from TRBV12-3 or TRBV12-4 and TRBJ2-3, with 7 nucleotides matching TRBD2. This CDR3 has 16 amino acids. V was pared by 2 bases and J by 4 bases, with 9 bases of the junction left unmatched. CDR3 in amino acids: CASSLRAGVWSDTQYF. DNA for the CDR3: TGTGCCAGCAGTTTACGGGCGGGAGTCTGGTCAGATACGCAGTATTTT.

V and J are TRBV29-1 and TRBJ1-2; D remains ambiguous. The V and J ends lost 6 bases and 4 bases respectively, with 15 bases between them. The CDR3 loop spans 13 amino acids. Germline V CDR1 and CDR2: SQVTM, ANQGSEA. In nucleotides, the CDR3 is TGCAGCGTAATGGAGCCGGAGGGCTATGGCTACACCTTC. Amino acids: CSVMEPEGYGYTF.

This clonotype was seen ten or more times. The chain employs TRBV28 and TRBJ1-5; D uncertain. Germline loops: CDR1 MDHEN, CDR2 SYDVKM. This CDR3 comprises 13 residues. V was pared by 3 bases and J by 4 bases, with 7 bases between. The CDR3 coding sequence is TGTGCCAGCAGTTTGAAGTTAAATCAGCCCCAGCATTTT. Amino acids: CASSLKLNQPQHF.

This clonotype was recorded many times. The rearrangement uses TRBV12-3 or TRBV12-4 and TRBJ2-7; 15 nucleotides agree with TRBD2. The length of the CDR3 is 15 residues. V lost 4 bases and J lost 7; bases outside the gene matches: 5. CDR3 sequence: CASSSGLAGGNEQYF. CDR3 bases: TGTGCCAGCAGTTCGGGACTAGCGGGAGGTAATGAGCAGTACTTC.

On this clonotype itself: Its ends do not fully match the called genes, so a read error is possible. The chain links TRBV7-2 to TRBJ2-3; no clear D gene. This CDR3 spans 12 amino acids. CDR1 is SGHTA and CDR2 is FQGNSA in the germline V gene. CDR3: CASSSPTDTRYF. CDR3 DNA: TGTGCCAGCAGCTCCCCCACAGATACGCGGTATTTT.

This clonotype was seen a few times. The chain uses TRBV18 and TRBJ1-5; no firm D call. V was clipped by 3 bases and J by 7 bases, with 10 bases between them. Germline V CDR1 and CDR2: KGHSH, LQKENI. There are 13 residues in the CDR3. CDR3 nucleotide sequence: TGTGCCAGCTCACCTGACGCGGGACAGCCCCAGCATTTT. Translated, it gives CASSPDAGQPQHF.

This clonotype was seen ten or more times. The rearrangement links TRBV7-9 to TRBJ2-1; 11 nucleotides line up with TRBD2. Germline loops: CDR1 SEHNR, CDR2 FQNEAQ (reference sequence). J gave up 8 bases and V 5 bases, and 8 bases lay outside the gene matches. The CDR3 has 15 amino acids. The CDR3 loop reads CASSHTSGSFYEQFF. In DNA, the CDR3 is TGTGCCAGCAGCCATACTAGCGGGAGTTTCTATGAGCAGTTCTTC.